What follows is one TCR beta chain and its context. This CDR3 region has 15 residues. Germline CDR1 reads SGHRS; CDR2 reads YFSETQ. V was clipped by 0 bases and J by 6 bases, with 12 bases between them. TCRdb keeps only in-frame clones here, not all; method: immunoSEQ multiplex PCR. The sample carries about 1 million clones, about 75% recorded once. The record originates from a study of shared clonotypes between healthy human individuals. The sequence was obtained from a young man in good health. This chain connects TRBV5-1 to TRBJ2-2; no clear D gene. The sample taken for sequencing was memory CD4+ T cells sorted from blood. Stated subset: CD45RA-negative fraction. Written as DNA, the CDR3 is TGCGCCAGCAGCTTGGAGGCAGCCCTTTCCGGGGAGCTGTTTTTT. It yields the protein CASSLEAALSGELFF.